This T cell receptor beta chain comes out of a study of T-cell reconstitution after alpha-beta-depleted transplantation in children. Germline V lookup: CDR1 SGHVS, CDR2 FQNEAQ. The CDR3 sequence is 17 residues long. The V and J ends lost 7 bases and 7 bases respectively, with 26 bases between them. Preparing the TCRbeta library involved the use of unique molecular identifiers. TCRdb re-derived calls from the PCR reads in MiXCR, one entry per CDR3 protein. The sample has about 460,000 distinct CDR3 sequences; 10% to 13% are singletons. In this sample, this clonotype turned up many times. The TCR sequence derives from a child aged 2 to 10 with inherited bone marrow failure, due to receive a stem cell transplant. The chain combines TRBV7-8 with TRBJ2-1; D is perhaps TRBD2 (5 bases). The starting material was PBMCs, obtained before TCRalphabeta/CD19-depleted stem cell transplant. The CDR3 is CASTEASQGPLGNEQFF. In DNA form, the CDR3 reads TGTGCCAGCACCGAGGCTAGCCAAGGCCCTCTGGGGAATGAGCAGTTCTTC.